Sequencing of this T cell receptor beta chain was carried out in a study of blood T cell repertoires in COVID-19. For the study at large: COVID-19 samples from acute and convalescent phases originated in the United States, Italy and Spain.

Here immunoSEQ multiplex PCR was the method, and the copy in TCRdb shows in-frame clones only, minus some. The table lists about 160,000 clones, approximately 86% of them singletons. This CDR3 has 13 amino acids. Germline V CDR1 and CDR2: GTSNPN, SVGIG (reference sequence). Trimming took 2 bases from V and 1 from J; bases not matched to a gene: 2. This clone appeared once. This chain uses TRBV30 with TRBJ2-7; 7 bases are a match to TRBD1. Sequencing was carried out using peripheral blood. The origin of this receptor is a woman aged 40-49 years with COVID-19, enrolled during active disease. The CDR3 sequence: CAWSKGASYEQYF. The CDR3 nucleotides are TGTGCCTGGAGTAAGGGGGCGTCCTACGAGCAGTACTTC.